What follows are 23 T cell receptor beta chains derived from one specimen sequenced in a study of Ad26.COV2.S vaccination and SARS-CoV-2 variants. Treatment of the sample: some 19 received Ad26.COV2.S at low or high dose, single or two shots; about 5 received placebo; per-sample allocation not given. It was on day 63 after the first vaccine or placebo injection that samples were taken. Data came from immunoSEQ multiplex PCR; TCRdb stores just in-frame clones and leaves some out. The table lists hundreds of thousands of clones, 70% to 90% of them singletons. The source was peripheral blood, collected in a trial of Ad26.COV2.S vaccine versus placebo. The source is a person between 18 and 59 years old who received the Ad26.COV2.S COVID-19 vaccine or a placebo.

This clone has just one count. The rearrangement joins TRBV7-2 to TRBJ2-1; the D call may be TRBD1 or TRBD2 (5 bases each). This CDR3 is 15 amino acids long. Germline V CDR1 and CDR2: SGHTA, FQGNSA. Between the trimmed V and J ends, which lost 2 bases and 4 bases, there was a span of 12 bases. DNA for the CDR3: TGTGCCAGCAGCTTAATGAGGGGATCTTACAATGAGCAGTTCTTC. Translating it yields CASSLMRGSYNEQFF. Based on the CDR3 plus reference TRBV7-2 and TRBJ2-1, the full variable domain is GAGVSQSPSNKVTEKGKDVELRCDPISGHTALYWYRQSLGQGLEFLIYFQGNSAPDKSGLPSDRFSAERTGGSVSTLTIQRTQQEDSAVYLCASSLMRGSYNEQFFGPGTRLTVL.

CDR3 DNA sequence: TGCAGCGCCGGGTGGGACCCGGCGACGGGCGAGCAGTACTTC. Its protein product is CSAGWDPATGEQYF. The chain links TRBV29-1 to TRBJ2-7, with D perhaps TRBD1 or TRBD2 (5 bases each). The CDR3 has 14 amino acids. V gave up 7 bases and J gave up 6 bases, with 22 bases separating them. Germline-derived CDR1 and CDR2 are SQVTM and ANQGSEA.

The rearrangement links TRBV10-3 to TRBJ1-4, with D tentatively TRBD1 (6 bases). CDR3 length: 16 residues. Germline values: CDR1 ENHRY, CDR2 SYGVKD. V was trimmed by 3 bases and J by 8 bases, leaving 19 bases between them. CDR3 bases: TGTGCCATCAGTGAAGGGGGGACTCCTCGAGGGGAAAAACTGTTTTTT. Residues: CAISEGGTPRGEKLFF.

The gene calls are TRBV3-1 (or the pseudogene TRBV3-2) and TRBJ2-2; no clear D. CDR1 is LGHDT, CDR2 YNNKEL, per germline (reference sequence). The CDR3 contains 17 residues. The ends were cut back, 1 base at V and 7 bases at J, with 19 bases in the middle. The CDR3 loop reads CASSQVGPADTNGELFF. CDR3 coding DNA: TGTGCCAGCAGCCAAGTCGGGCCAGCAGACACCAACGGGGAGCTGTTTTTT.

The chain has TRBV7-9 and TRBJ2-4; D perhaps matches TRBD2 (6 bases). Germline values: CDR1 SEHNR, CDR2 FQNEAQ (reference sequence). Deletions cut 7 bases from V and 6 bases from J, with 13 bases between. CDR3 length: 13 residues. The CDR3 loop reads CASNRPGLNIQYF. The CDR3 DNA is TGTGCCAGCAACCGTCCGGGACTAAACATTCAGTACTTC. The full variable domain, rest sourced from reference TRBV7-9 and TRBJ2-4, is DTGVSQNPRHKITKRGQNVTFRCDPISEHNRLYWYRQTLGQGPEFLTYFQNEAQLEKSRLLSDRFSAERPKGSFSTLEIQRTEQGDSAMYLCASNRPGLNIQYFGAGTRLSVL.

The chain recombines TRBV3-1 (or the pseudogene TRBV3-2) with TRBJ2-5; 7 nucleotides align to TRBD1. The CDR3 is 15 residues long. V lost 1 base to trimming and J lost 1 base; unmatched junction nucleotides: 3. Looked up from germline, CDR1 is LGHDT and CDR2 is YNNKEL (reference sequence). DNA of the CDR3: TGTGCCAGCAGCCAAGCCGACAGGGCCCAAGAGACCCAGTACTTC. Amino acid sequence: CASSQADRAQETQYF.

The CDR3 DNA reads as TGTGCCTGGAGTCCTAGCGGGGGGCCACCAGATACGCAGTATTTT. Translation: CAWSPSGGPPDTQYF. This chain joins TRBV30 and TRBJ2-3, with 11 bases aligning to TRBD2. The CDR3 has 15 amino acids. The ends lost 2 bases at V and 4 bases at J; junction bases unmatched: 5. In germline, CDR1 is GTSNPN, CDR2 SVGIG (reference sequence). Using reference TRBV30 and TRBJ2-3 for the parts outside the CDR3, the full variable domain is SQTIHQWPATLVQPVGSPLSLECTVEGTSNPNLYWYRQAAGRGLQLLFYSVGIGQISSEVPQNLSASRPQDRQFILSSKKLLLSDSGFYLCAWSPSGGPPDTQYFGPGTRLTVL.

The chain carries TRBV24-1 and TRBJ2-1, with 14 bases that match TRBD2. This CDR3 contains 13 residues. Germline loops: CDR1 KGHDR, CDR2 SFDVKD. Trimming took 9 bases from V and 7 from J; bases not matched to a gene: 1. CDR3 region: CATGLAGGNEQFF. DNA of the CDR3: TGTGCCACCGGACTAGCGGGAGGAAATGAGCAGTTCTTC.

As DNA, the CDR3 is TGTGCCTGTCTCCGCCCAGGAACCGGGGAGCTGTTTTTT. This translates into CACLRPGTGELFF. This sequence joins TRBV30 and TRBJ2-2, with D unresolved. V was cut by 6 bases and J by 5 bases, with 13 bases left in between. The CDR3 sequence is 13 residues long. The V gene's germline CDR1 is GTSNPN and CDR2 SVGIG (reference sequence).

The chain couples TRBV3-1 (or the pseudogene TRBV3-2) to TRBJ1-1; D not certain. Trimming pared 4 bases from V and 5 bases from J, leaving 23 bases between. Germline CDR1 is LGHDT and CDR2 is YNNKEL (reference sequence). CDR3 length: 17 amino acids. CDR3 region: CASSPSQATGGPTEAFF. As DNA, the CDR3 is TGTGCCAGCAGCCCCTCACAAGCAACGGGCGGCCCAACTGAAGCTTTCTTT.

The sample holds one count of this clone. The rearrangement joins TRBV29-1 to TRBJ1-2; 10 bases line up with TRBD1. The CDR3 sequence is 13 residues long. The J segment lost 8 bases and the V segment lost 4 bases, leaving 7 bases of the junction unmatched. Germline lookup yields CDR1 SQVTM and CDR2 ANQGSEA. CDR3 in amino acids: CSVGGQGPYGYTF. CDR3 nucleotide sequence: TGCAGCGTTGGGGGACAGGGGCCTTACGGCTACACCTTC.

Written as DNA, the CDR3 is TGTGCCAGCAGCTTGGCGGGACAGAACACCGGGGAGCTGTTTTTT. This gives the protein CASSLAGQNTGELFF. J is TRBJ2-2 and V is TRBV5-4; weak D call: TRBD1 (6 bases). Looked up from germline, CDR1 is SGHNT and CDR2 is YYREEE (reference sequence). Deletions cut 0 bases from V and 1 base from J, with 7 bases between. This CDR3 has 15 amino acids.

The chain carries TRBV24-1 and TRBJ2-4, with 7 bases aligning to TRBD1. V trimming: 7 bases; J trimming: 2 bases; junction bases outside the gene matches: 10. The CDR3 sequence is 16 residues long. CDR1 is KGHDR and CDR2 is SFDVKD in the germline V gene. In nucleotides, the CDR3 is TGTGCCACCAGGCTTTCGGGACAGTTGACCAAAAACATTCAGTACTTC. This codes for CATRLSGQLTKNIQYF.

The V call is TRBV6-2 or TRBV6-3, the J call TRBJ2-7; D is ambiguous. V was trimmed by 0 bases and J by 6 bases, leaving 12 bases between them. This CDR3 is 14 amino acids long. Germline V CDR1 and CDR2: MNHEY, SVGEGT. CDR3 nucleotide sequence: TGTGCCAGCAGTTACTCTACAGTTTTAGGCGAGCAGTACTTC. Translation: CASSYSTVLGEQYF.

The rearrangement joins TRBV2 to TRBJ2-5; TRBD2 is a possible D gene (6 bases). CDR1 is SNHLY and CDR2 is FYNNEI in the germline V gene. Trimming left V 4 bases short and J 3 bases short, with 9 bases between. This CDR3 contains 13 residues. CDR3 amino acids: CASSGWGEETQYF. CDR3 in DNA: TGTGCCAGCAGTGGTTGGGGGGAAGAGACCCAGTACTTC.

CDR3: CATSDPGTSGPTDTQYF. The CDR3 DNA reads TGTGCCACCAGTGACCCAGGGACTAGCGGTCCCACAGATACGCAGTATTTT. This sequence joins TRBV24-1 and TRBJ2-3, with 11 bases fitting TRBD2. V dropped 4 bases and J dropped 2; count of bases not matched to a gene: 7. The length of the CDR3 is 17 residues. Per germline, CDR1 KGHDR and CDR2 SFDVKD.

CDR3 in DNA: TGTGCCAGCAGCTGGGAGCAGGGAACTAATGAAAAACTGTTTTTT. It translates to CASSWEQGTNEKLFF. V is TRBV2 and J is TRBJ1-4, with D possibly matching TRBD1 (5 bases). This CDR3 is built from 15 residues. The V gene lost 6 bases and the J gene lost 1 base, with 12 bases spanning the gap. Germline assignment: CDR1 SNHLY and CDR2 FYNNEI. The variable domain in full, completed from reference TRBV2 and TRBJ1-4, reads EPEVTQTPSHQVTQMGQEVILRCVPISNHLYFYWYRQILGQKVEFLVSFYNNEISEKSEIFDDQFSVERPDGSNFTLKIRSTKLEDSAMYFCASSWEQGTNEKLFFGSGTQLSVL.

V gene TRBV5-1 combines with J gene TRBJ1-2; weak D call: TRBD1 (6 bases). The CDR3 is 16 residues long. The germline V gene encodes CDR1 SGHRS and CDR2 YFSETQ. V lost 1 base, J lost 4 bases, and 17 bases lay in between. CDR3 in amino acids: CASSLTTTSGAYGYTF. The CDR3 DNA sequence: TGCGCCAGCAGCTTGACCACAACCTCGGGGGCCTATGGCTACACCTTC.

The chain couples TRBV5-4 to TRBJ2-5; D gene unclear. This CDR3 comprises 13 residues. Germline CDR1 reads SGHNT; CDR2 reads YYREEE (reference sequence). V lost 0 bases, J lost 5 bases, and 8 bases lay in between. CDR3 loop: CASSLGLEETQYF. The CDR3 coding sequence is TGTGCCAGCAGCTTGGGTCTGGAGGAGACCCAGTACTTC.

The V and J genes are TRBV11-3 and TRBJ2-3, with 7 bases identical to TRBD2. V shed 4 bases and J 5 bases; nucleotides not matched to a gene: 6. CDR1 SGHNT and CDR2 YENEEA come from the germline V gene. The CDR3 runs 14 residues. CDR3 bases: TGTGCCAGCAGCTCCTGGAGGGAGGGAGATACGCAGTATTTT. Protein sequence: CASSSWREGDTQYF.

The chain employs TRBV11-2 and TRBJ2-6; perhaps D is TRBD1 or TRBD2 (5 bases each). V was cut by 2 bases and J by 0 bases, with 11 bases left in between. CDR1 and CDR2 from the germline V gene are SGHAT and FQNNGV. This CDR3 contains 17 residues. The CDR3 here is CASSLWDVGSGANVLTF. CDR3 DNA sequence: TGTGCCAGCAGCTTATGGGACGTCGGCTCTGGGGCCAACGTCCTGACTTTC. Full variable domain (missing parts from reference TRBV11-2 and TRBJ2-6): EAGVAQSPRYKIIEKRQSVAFWCNPISGHATLYWYQQILGQGPKLLIQFQNNGVVDDSQLPKDRFSAERLKGVDSTLKIQPAKLEDSAVYLCASSLWDVGSGANVLTFGAGSRLTVL.

On this clone: This specimen includes other DNA sequences encoding the same CDR3. The rearrangement links TRBV5-1 to TRBJ2-7, with unresolved D. V lost 4 bases, J lost 4 bases, and 12 bases lay in between. Germline V CDR1 and CDR2: SGHRS, YFSETQ. The CDR3 is made up of 13 amino acids. CDR3 bases: TGCGCCAGCAGCCCCCTGGGCGGTTACGAGCAGTACTTC. Amino acid sequence: CASSPLGGYEQYF.

This chain uses TRBV11-1 with TRBJ2-5; D is unresolved. CDR3 size: 13 residues. CDR1 is SGHAT, CDR2 FQDESV, per germline (reference sequence). The ends were cut back, 1 base at V and 1 base at J, with 4 bases in the middle. CDR3 loop: CASSLGSQETQYF. The CDR3, as DNA: TGTGCCAGCAGCTTAGGCAGCCAAGAGACCCAGTACTTC. Combining the CDR3 with reference TRBV11-1 and TRBJ2-5 gives the whole variable domain EAEVAQSPRYKITEKSQAVAFWCDPISGHATLYWYRQILGQGPELLVQFQDESVVDDSQLPKDRFSAERLKGVDSTLKIQPAELGDSAMYLCASSLGSQETQYFGPGTRLLVL.